The 11 T cell receptor beta chains below come from one sample, sequenced in a study of cytomegalovirus exposure and HLA in healthy donors. The method was immunoSEQ multiplex PCR; TCRdb's version includes in-frame clones alone and lacks a portion of them. The table records approximately 260,000 clones, about 86% of them present only once. Sequences were obtained from PBMCs. The receptors shown here come from a woman aged 18 to 35 in good health and CMV-seronegative.

This chain links TRBV9 with TRBJ2-1; 10 bases line up with TRBD2. V gave up 3 bases and J gave up 0 bases; unmatched junction bases: 12. This CDR3 region has 19 residues. Germline V gene lookup returns CDR1 SGDLS and CDR2 YYNGEE. As DNA, the CDR3 is TGTGCCAGCAGCGGTGCCTTAGGACTAGCGGTGAGCTCCTACAATGAGCAGTTCTTC. Its protein is CASSGALGLAVSSYNEQFF.

The gene calls are TRBV27 and TRBJ1-5, with 7 bases aligning to TRBD1. Germline CDR1 and CDR2: MNHEY and SMNVEV (reference sequence). With V trimmed by 6 bases and J by 7 bases, 6 bases remained unmatched. The CDR3 has 13 residues. Here the CDR3 reads CASRPTGLQPQHF. CDR3 nucleotide sequence: TGTGCCAGCAGACCGACAGGGTTGCAGCCCCAGCATTTT.

This chain connects TRBV25-1 to TRBJ1-1, with a possible D match to TRBD1 (6 bases). Germline V gene lookup returns CDR1 MGHDK and CDR2 SYGVNS. The ends were cut back, 7 bases at V and 3 bases at J, with 12 bases in the middle. The CDR3 length is 13 residues. The CDR3 here is CASNEGGDTEAFF. The CDR3 coding sequence is TGTGCCAGCAATGAGGGGGGGGACACTGAAGCTTTCTTT.

This chain uses TRBV9 with TRBJ2-1; TRBD2 aligns across 8 bases. Germline CDR1 reads SGDLS; CDR2 reads YYNGEE. Unmatched junction bases numbered 6, after V lost 0 bases and J lost 4 bases. The CDR3 has 16 residues. CDR3 nucleotides: TGTGCCAGCAGCGTAGGGGTGTCTAGCGGGTACAATGAGCAGTTCTTC. Amino acids: CASSVGVSSGYNEQFF.

About this clone: The same CDR3 arises from other DNA sequences in this sample as well. The genes are TRBV30 and TRBJ2-7; 7 bases are shared with TRBD1. V shed 0 bases and J 2 bases; nucleotides not matched to a gene: 1. The CDR3 consists of 13 residues. Germline CDR1 reads GTSNPN; CDR2 reads SVGIG (reference sequence). The CDR3 nucleotides read TGTGCCTGGAGTGTAGGGACAGCCTACGAGCAGTACTTC. Its protein is CAWSVGTAYEQYF.

V gene TRBV19 combines with J gene TRBJ2-7; D unclear. The CDR3 is 15 amino acids. CDR1 and CDR2 (germline): LNHDA, SQIVND (reference sequence). Deletions cut 1 base from V and 3 bases from J, with 13 bases between. CDR3 sequence: CASSIGVEERYEQYF. The CDR3 nucleotides are TGTGCCAGTAGTATAGGGGTCGAGGAGCGCTACGAGCAGTACTTC.

The gene calls are TRBV2 and TRBJ1-4; TRBD1 matches at 10 bases. This CDR3 region has 13 residues. CDR1 and CDR2 from the germline V gene are SNHLY and FYNNEI. V was pared by 7 bases and J by 8 bases, with 4 bases of the junction left unmatched. Written as DNA, the CDR3 is TGTGCCAGCACGGGACAGGGGAGAGAAAAACTGTTTTTT. It encodes CASTGQGREKLFF.

The chain couples TRBV5-6 to TRBJ2-5; D remains unclear. CDR3 length: 14 residues. Trimming stripped 4 bases from V and 2 bases from J, with 12 bases between. From germline, CDR1 is SGHDT and CDR2 YYEEEE. The DNA for the CDR3 is TGTGCCAGCAGCCCACCGGAGCCACAAGAGACCCAGTACTTC. It encodes CASSPPEPQETQYF.

The chain is built from TRBV7-2 and TRBJ2-3, with 12 bases lining up with TRBD1. Trimming took 2 bases from V and 8 from J; bases not matched to a gene: 11. The CDR3 is made up of 17 amino acids. Germline CDR1 SGHTA, CDR2 FQGNSA. The CDR3 is CASSLPVRDRGRGTQYF. The CDR3, as DNA: TGTGCCAGCAGCTTACCAGTTCGGGACAGGGGGCGAGGTACGCAGTATTTT.

V is TRBV5-4 and J is TRBJ2-5, with a tentative D call TRBD1 (6 bases). The germline V and J ends were trimmed by 4 bases and 2 bases, with 12 bases remaining between them. CDR3 length: 14 amino acids. The germline V gene has CDR1 SGHNT and CDR2 YYREEE (reference sequence). CDR3 amino acids: CASSMGQSQETQYF. In DNA, the CDR3 is TGTGCCAGCAGCATGGGACAATCGCAAGAGACCCAGTACTTC.

The chain is built from TRBV4-2 and TRBJ2-7; the match to TRBD2 covers 9 bases. Losses at the gene ends were 0 bases for V and 6 bases for J; bases not matched to a gene: 9. The CDR3 loop spans 16 amino acids. Germline V gives CDR1 LGHNA, CDR2 YNFKEQ. The CDR3 DNA reads as TGTGCCAGCAGCCAAGATCTTGCGGGAGGGCTGGGCGAGCAGTACTTC. Translating it yields CASSQDLAGGLGEQYF.